This is a list of T cell receptor beta chains from one sample in a study of T-cell reconstitution after alpha-beta-depleted transplantation in children. TCRdb processed the PCR reads anew with MiXCR; each CDR3 protein has one entry. This table holds approximately 300,000 distinct CDR3 sequences, approximately 7.3% found once. The specimen comprised peripheral blood, sampled 360 days after TCRalphabeta/CD19-depleted stem cell transplant. Receptor source: a female patient aged 2 to 10 who had a stem cell transplant for Fanconi anemia, so the T cells may come from the graft donor. Each CDR3 is given with its conserved first and last residue. The listing skips clone size in some rows; elsewhere it reads once, few, many or a size class.

v_call clone_size cdr3_aa
TRBV27 few CASRGQGHTGELFF
TRBV20-1 NA CSARDSTGGIDEQFF
TRBV12-3/TRBV12-4 many CASSLGNLGIQYF
TRBV7-2 many CASSTWIRQETQYF
TRBV4-2 NA CASSQGQGVTYGYTF
TRBV28 few CASGTSGGPADTQYF
TRBV2 few CASSVLGINGYTF
TRBV20-1 many CSASDVGLAVQETQYF
TRBV7-9 many CASSGRGQGAIYEQYF
TRBV6-1 few CASQPGQGARGATDTQYF
TRBV7-2 NA CASSSGGASNYGYTF
TRBV29-1 many CSAVGGPGELFF
TRBV2 few CASRGQELNEKLFF
TRBV28 many CASQRPTTNEKLFF
TRBV20-1 many CSAFTQGDHGYTF
TRBV9 few CASSVGSGGYNEQFF
TRBV18 NA CASSPRTGTGSQSKEGSYEQYF
TRBV4-1 many CASSQVAGGTDLFYEQYF
TRBV4-3 many CASSQDLGLAGDNEQFF
TRBV28 many CASSSPLPGGLFF
TRBV20-1 many CSATTSPYEQYF
TRBV5-1 many CASSVGRTAGEQYF
TRBV19 few CASSVGLVPNEQFF
TRBV28 many CASSLTGVGSYNEQFF
TRBV24-1 few CATSDRDGGTDTQYF
TRBV7-2 many CASRLAGTTLHEQFF
TRBV5-1 NA CASSGTAGAKTEAFF
TRBV28 many CASSFPDTIPPYF
TRBV7-9 many CASSPRTQRAGELFF
TRBV2 many CASRDPWEQYF
TRBV25-1 NA CASSEGGQGSTEAFF
TRBV5-1 many CASSLEVTQGTDTQYF
TRBV2 few CASSADTDTQYF
TRBV7-2 few CASSPSGPNTGELFF
TRBV10-3 NA CAIRPPAPYNEQFF
TRBV7-8 many CASSFTGTGLNTEAFF
TRBV12-3/TRBV12-4 few CASSFQGGSNQPQHF
TRBV6-1 few CASSEAQGPDDSGDEQFF
TRBV7-3 NA CASSLTGLAGGRAPEQYF
TRBV5-1 NA CASSLESEAFF
TRBV25-1 many CASSDPGPTYGYTF
TRBV5-6 many CASSLKDRRHF
TRBV3-1 few CASSQQQSKETQYF
TRBV20-1 many CSASSGVRYNEQFF
TRBV20-1 many CSARGGEGETQYF
TRBV7-2 NA CASSAQRGGLGEQFF
TRBV7-2 few CASSLVGHQETQYF
TRBV7-8 few CASSKTSGRSYNEQFF
TRBV20-1 few CSARKDVPNEQFF
TRBV7-6 many CASSSERAGYNEQFF
TRBV12-3/TRBV12-4 many CASSFRASGRLFEQYF
TRBV13 NA CASSLGRSGGLTDTQYF
TRBV7-9 many CASSGRGISYEQYF